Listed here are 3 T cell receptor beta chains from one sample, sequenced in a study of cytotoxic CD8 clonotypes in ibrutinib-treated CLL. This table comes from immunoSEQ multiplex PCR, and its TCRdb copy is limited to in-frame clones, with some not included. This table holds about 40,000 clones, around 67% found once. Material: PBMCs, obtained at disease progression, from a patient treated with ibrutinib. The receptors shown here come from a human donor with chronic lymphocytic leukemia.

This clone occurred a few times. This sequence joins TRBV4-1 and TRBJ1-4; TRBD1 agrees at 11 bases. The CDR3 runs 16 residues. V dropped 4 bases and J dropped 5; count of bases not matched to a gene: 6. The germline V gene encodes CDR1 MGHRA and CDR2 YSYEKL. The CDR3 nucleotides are TGCGCCAGCAGCCGGGGGACAGGGGGAGAAAATGAAAAACTGTTTTTT. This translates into CASSRGTGGENEKLFF.

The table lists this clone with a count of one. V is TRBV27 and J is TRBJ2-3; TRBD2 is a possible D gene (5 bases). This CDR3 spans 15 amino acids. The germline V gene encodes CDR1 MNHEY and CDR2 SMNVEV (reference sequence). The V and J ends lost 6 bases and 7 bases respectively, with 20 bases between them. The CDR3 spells CASSPRTGAANTQYF. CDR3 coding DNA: TGTGCCAGCAGCCCAAGGACTGGAGCCGCGAATACGCAGTATTTT.

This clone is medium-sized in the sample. CDR3 coding DNA: TGTGCCAGCTCCGGGACTAGCGGGATAGGGCAGTACTTC. Translated, it gives CASSGTSGIGQYF. The rearrangement joins TRBV19 to TRBJ2-7; 13 bases are shared with TRBD2. Germline-derived CDR1 and CDR2 are LNHDA and SQIVND (reference sequence). J was trimmed by 9 bases and V by 9 bases; bases with no gene match: 8. The CDR3 consists of 13 residues.